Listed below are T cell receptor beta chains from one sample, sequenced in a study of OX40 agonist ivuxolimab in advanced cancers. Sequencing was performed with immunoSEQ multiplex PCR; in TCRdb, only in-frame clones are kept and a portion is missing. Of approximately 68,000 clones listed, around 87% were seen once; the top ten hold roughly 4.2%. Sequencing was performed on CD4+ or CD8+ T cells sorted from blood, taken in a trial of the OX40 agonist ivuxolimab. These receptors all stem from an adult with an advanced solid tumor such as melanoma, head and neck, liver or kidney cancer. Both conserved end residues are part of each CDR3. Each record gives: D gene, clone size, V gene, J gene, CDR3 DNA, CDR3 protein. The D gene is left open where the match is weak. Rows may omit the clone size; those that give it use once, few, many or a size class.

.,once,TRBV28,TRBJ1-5,TGTGCCAGCAAAACCCCCGGGAATCAGCCCCAGCATTTT,CASKTPGNQPQHF
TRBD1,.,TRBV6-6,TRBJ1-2,TGTGCCAGCAGTTACTCAGGGCAGGGGGACTATGGCTACACCTTC,CASSYSGQGDYGYTF
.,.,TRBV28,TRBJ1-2,TGTGCCAGCACCAAGGCACAGGGTGGTGGCTACACCTTC,CASTKAQGGGYTF
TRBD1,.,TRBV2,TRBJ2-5,TGTGCCAGCAGAGGGGACAGTCAGACGGAGACCCAGTACTTC,CASRGDSQTETQYF
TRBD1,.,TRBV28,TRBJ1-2,TGTGCCAGCAGCTTGGGGTCTAGGGGGACAGGGAACTATGGCTACACCTTC,CASSLGSRGTGNYGYTF
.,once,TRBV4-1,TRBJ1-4,TGCGCCAGCAGCCCAGGGGCGGAGGTGGGAGAAAAACTGTTTTTT,CASSPGAEVGEKLFF
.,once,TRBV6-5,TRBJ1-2,TGTGCCAGCAGTTACGGTGGGGGCAAATATGGCTACACCTTC,CASSYGGGKYGYTF
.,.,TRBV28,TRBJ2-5,TGTGCCAGCAGTTTACAGGAGACCCAGTACTTC,CASSLQETQYF
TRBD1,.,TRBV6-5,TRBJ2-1,TGTGCCAGCAGTTACTCGTCAGGGACAGGTAATGAGCAGTTCTTC,CASSYSSGTGNEQFF
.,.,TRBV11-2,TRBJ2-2,TGTGCCAGCAGCGTGGCGGACACCGGGGAGCTGTTTTTT,CASSVADTGELFF
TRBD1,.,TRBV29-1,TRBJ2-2,TGCAGCGTTCCCAGGGGGCTAGGTACCGGGGAGCTGTTTTTT,CSVPRGLGTGELFF
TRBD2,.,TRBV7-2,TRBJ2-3,TGTGCCAGCGGCCGGGGGGGAGAGATAGATACGCAGTATTTT,CASGRGGEIDTQYF
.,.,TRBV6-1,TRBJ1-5,TGTGCCAGCAGTGAAGTTCCGGGAGAAAATCAGCCCCAGCATTTT,CASSEVPGENQPQHF
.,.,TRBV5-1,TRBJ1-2,TGCGCCAGCAGCTTCAGGGGAGACAGCCGCGACCATGGCTACACCTTC,CASSFRGDSRDHGYTF
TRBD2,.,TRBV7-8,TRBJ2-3,TGTGCCAGCAGCTCAACCGGACTAGCGGGAGAACCAGATACGCAGTATTTT,CASSSTGLAGEPDTQYF
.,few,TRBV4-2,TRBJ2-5,TGTGCCAGCAGCCCGGGGGGCCCCCAAGAGACCCAGTACTTC,CASSPGGPQETQYF
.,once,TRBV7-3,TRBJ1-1,TGTGCCAGCCAGAGGGGCCCCGGACAGCTGAACACTGAAGCTTTCTTT,CASQRGPGQLNTEAFF
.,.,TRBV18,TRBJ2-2,TGTGCCAGCTCACTACTCAGAATAAACACCGGGGAGCTGTTTTTT,CASSLLRINTGELFF
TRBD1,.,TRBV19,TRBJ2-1,TGTGCCAGTAGGGCGACAGGGGGCTATGAGCAGTTCTTC,CASRATGGYEQFF
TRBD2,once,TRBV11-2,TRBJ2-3,TGTGCCAGCACCCCCGGGGGGCTAGCGGGAGATACGCAGTATTTT,CASTPGGLAGDTQYF
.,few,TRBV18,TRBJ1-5,TGTGCCAGCTCACCACAAAGGGACCCAAATCAGCCCCAGCATTTT,CASSPQRDPNQPQHF
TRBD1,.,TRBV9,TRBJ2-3,TGTGCCAGCAGCACCCAAGGGGCCGGGACAGGGAGCACAGATACGCAGTATTTT,CASSTQGAGTGSTDTQYF
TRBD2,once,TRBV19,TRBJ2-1,TGTGCCAGTAGTCAACGCGGGACTAGCGGGATTCGTGAGCAGTTCTTC,CASSQRGTSGIREQFF
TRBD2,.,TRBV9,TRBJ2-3,TGTGCCAGCAGCGGGAGCGGGACTAACACAGATACGCAGTATTTT,CASSGSGTNTDTQYF
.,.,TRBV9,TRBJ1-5,TGTGCCAGCAGCGCGAGGCGGGAGAGTCAGCCCCAGCATTTT,CASSARRESQPQHF
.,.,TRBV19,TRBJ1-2,TGTGCCAGTGGAAGCGTAATAACATACTATGGCTACACCTTC,CASGSVITYYGYTF
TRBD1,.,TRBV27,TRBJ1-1,TGTGCCAGCAGGTCGGGACAGGGGGCACCGAGAACTGAAGCTTTCTTT,CASRSGQGAPRTEAFF
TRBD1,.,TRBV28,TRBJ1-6,TGTGCCAGCAGAGAAAAACAGGGGGGTTTGGGTTCACCCCTCCACTTT,CASREKQGGLGSPLHF
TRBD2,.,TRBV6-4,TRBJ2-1,TGTGCCAGCAGTGAGGTATCGCTAGCGGCCTACAATGAGCAGTTCTTC,CASSEVSLAAYNEQFF
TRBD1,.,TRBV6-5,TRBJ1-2,TGTGCCAGCAGGATGGGACAGGGTGAAGGCTACACCTTC,CASRMGQGEGYTF
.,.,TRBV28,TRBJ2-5,TGTGCCAGCAGTTTACCCTGGGACCGGCACCAAGAGACCCAGTACTTC,CASSLPWDRHQETQYF
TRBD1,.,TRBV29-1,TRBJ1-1,TGCAGCGTTGTGTGGGGACAGAATGAAGCTTTCTTT,CSVVWGQNEAFF
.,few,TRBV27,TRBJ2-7,TGTGCCAGCAGTTTAAAACCCGCCGCCTACGAGCAGTACTTC,CASSLKPAAYEQYF
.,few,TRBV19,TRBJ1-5,TGTGCCAGTAGTATAGGCAAGGCAGAACAGCCCCAGCATTTT,CASSIGKAEQPQHF
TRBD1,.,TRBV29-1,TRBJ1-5,TGCAGCGTTGTCGAACAGGGGAGCAATCAGCCCCAGCATTTT,CSVVEQGSNQPQHF
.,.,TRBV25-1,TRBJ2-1,TGTGCCAGCAGGCCCCGAAACAATGAGCAGTTCTTC,CASRPRNNEQFF
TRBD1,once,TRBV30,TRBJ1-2,TGTGCCTGGAGTCAGGACAGGGTGGGTGGCTACACCTTC,CAWSQDRVGGYTF
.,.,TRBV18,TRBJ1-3,TGTGCCAGCTCAGGGACTACTGGAAACACCATATATTTT,CASSGTTGNTIYF
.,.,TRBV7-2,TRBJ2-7,TGTGCCAGCAGCTCCAACCGGGCCCCATACGAGCAGTACTTC,CASSSNRAPYEQYF
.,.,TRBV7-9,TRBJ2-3,TGTGCCAGCAGCGCCACGAGGGGACTGAGCACAGATACGCAGTATTTT,CASSATRGLSTDTQYF